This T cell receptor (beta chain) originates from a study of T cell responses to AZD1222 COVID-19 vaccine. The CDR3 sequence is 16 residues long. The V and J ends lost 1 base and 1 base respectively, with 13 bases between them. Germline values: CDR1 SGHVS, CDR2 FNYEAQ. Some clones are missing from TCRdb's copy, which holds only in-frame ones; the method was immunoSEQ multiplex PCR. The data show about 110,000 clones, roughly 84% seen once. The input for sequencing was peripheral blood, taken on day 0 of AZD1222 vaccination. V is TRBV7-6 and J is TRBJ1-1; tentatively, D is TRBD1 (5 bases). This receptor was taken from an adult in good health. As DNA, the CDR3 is TGTGCCAGCAGCTTAGATGGCAGGGCAAAGAACACTGAAGCTTTCTTT. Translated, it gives CASSLDGRAKNTEAFF.